This entry lists 32 T cell receptor beta chains sequenced from one sample in a study of T-cell reconstitution after alpha-beta-depleted transplantation in children. For TCRbeta, the library was prepared with unique molecular identifiers. One entry per CDR3 protein results from TCRdb running MiXCR on the PCR reads. The sample holds 490,000 or so distinct CDR3 sequences, approximately 12% seen once. The specimen was PBMCs from the stem cell graft donor, collected from the stem cell graft. These TCRs come from a human donor who donated a stem cell graft to a child with combined immunodeficiency.

In the case of this clonotype: One base separates it from a far larger clone, so it is likely a read error. The gene calls are TRBV6-1 and TRBJ2-1; TRBD2 aligns across 11 bases. The CDR3 totals 15 residues. The germline gives CDR1 MNHNS, CDR2 SASEGT. CDR3 nucleotide sequence: TGTGCCAGCAGTCCTCTAGCGGGGGGATACAATAAGCAGTTCTTC. Protein: CASSPLAGGYNKQFF.

This clonotype turned up a few times. V is TRBV20-1 and J is TRBJ2-5, with D unclear. CDR3 size: 14 residues. V lost 2 bases, J lost 0 bases, and 10 bases lay in between. The germline gives CDR1 DFQATT, CDR2 SNEGSKA (reference sequence). The CDR3 DNA reads as TGCAGTGCTAGACTCGGGCAGTACCAAGAGACCCAGTACTTC. Encoded protein: CSARLGQYQETQYF.

The chain carries TRBV6-5 and TRBJ2-7, with 10 positions matching TRBD1. The germline CDR1 and CDR2 sequences are MNHEY and SVGAGI. This CDR3 spans 16 amino acids. V was pared by 1 base and J by 4 bases, with 7 bases of the junction left unmatched. The CDR3 DNA is TGTGCCAGCAGTTACTACCACCCGGGACAGGGGTACGAGCAGTACTTC. This encodes CASSYYHPGQGYEQYF.

This clonotype has just a few counts. The chain employs TRBV7-6 and TRBJ2-2; D is undetermined. CDR1 is SGHVS, CDR2 FNYEAQ, per germline. Trimming cost V 1 base and J 8 bases, with 14 bases left between them. CDR3 size: 15 residues. As DNA, the CDR3 is TGTGCCAGCAGCTTAGAGCACTTGCCTGGGGGGGAGCTGTTTTTT. Amino acids: CASSLEHLPGGELFF.

This clonotype has a handful of counts. The chain joins TRBV6-1 to TRBJ1-5; TRBD1 might be the D (6 bases). The CDR3 runs to 17 residues. V was shortened by 2 bases and J by 0 bases, with 14 bases between the two germline ends. CDR1 is MNHNS and CDR2 is SASEGT in the germline V gene. The chain's CDR3 is CASSEMGHQYSNQPQHF. In DNA form, the CDR3 reads TGTGCCAGCAGTGAAATGGGACACCAATATAGCAATCAGCCCCAGCATTTT.

At least ten counts were recorded for this clonotype. The V and J genes are TRBV10-3 and TRBJ2-2, with TRBD2 matching 8 bases. CDR3 length: 18 residues. J lost 6 bases, V lost 6 bases, and 18 bases had no gene match. Germline V gives CDR1 ENHRY, CDR2 SYGVKD. CDR3: CAISGQNGIAGLPGELFF. The CDR3 bases are TGTGCCATCAGCGGACAAAATGGGATAGCGGGATTACCCGGGGAGCTGTTTTTT.

This clonotype occurred many times. The chain employs TRBV6-1 and TRBJ2-1; 9 bases map to TRBD2. The CDR3 sequence is 14 residues long. Germline V lookup: CDR1 MNHNS, CDR2 SASEGT. Trimming cost V 8 bases and J 7 bases; bases outside gene matches: 9. The CDR3 bases are TGTGCCAGCTGTCCGGGACTAGCTATTAATGAGCAGTTCTTC. Its translation: CASCPGLAINEQFF.

This clonotype was seen many times. V and J are TRBV9 and TRBJ2-2; D is uncertain. V lost 6 bases to trimming and J lost 0 bases, with 12 bases between them. This CDR3 has 15 residues. CDR1 and CDR2 from the germline V gene are SGDLS and YYNGEE. CDR3 residues: CASNEKTTNTGELFF. CDR3 nucleotides: TGTGCCAGCAACGAAAAAACAACGAACACCGGGGAGCTGTTTTTT.

The chain combines TRBV4-3 with TRBJ2-2, with D possibly matching TRBD2 (7 bases). Germline-derived CDR1 and CDR2 are LGHNA and YSLEER. V was clipped by 0 bases and J by 6 bases, with 11 bases between them. CDR3 length equals 15 residues. The CDR3 DNA sequence: TGCGCCAGCAGCCAAGAACCGGGGGGCCCCGGGGAGCTGTTTTTT. Translated: CASSQEPGGPGELFF.

The V gene is TRBV15, the J gene TRBJ2-7, with 7 bases fitting TRBD2. V dropped 0 bases and J dropped 3; count of bases not matched to a gene: 8. The CDR3 loop spans 16 amino acids. CDR1 and CDR2 from the germline V gene are LNHNV and YYDKDF (reference sequence). The CDR3 loop reads CATSRDLGEGYYEQYF. In DNA, the CDR3 is TGTGCCACCAGCAGAGATTTGGGGGAGGGTTACTACGAGCAGTACTTC.

This clonotype was picked up many times. V gene TRBV7-3 combines with J gene TRBJ2-3; 9 bases align to TRBD2. The V gene end was trimmed by 1 base and the J gene end by 2 bases; junction bases not matched to a gene: 4. Per germline, CDR1 SGHTA and CDR2 FQGTGA. The CDR3 consists of 16 residues. CDR3 loop: CASSLNGGGDTDTQYF. CDR3 nucleotide sequence: TGTGCCAGCAGCTTAAATGGCGGGGGGGACACAGATACGCAGTATTTT. The variable domain in full, completed from reference TRBV7-3 and TRBJ2-3, reads GAGVSQTPSNKVTEKGKYVELRCDPISGHTALYWYRQSLGQGPEFLIYFQGTGAADDSGLPNDRFFAVRPEGSVSTLKIQRTERGDSAVYLCASSLNGGGDTDTQYFGPGTRLTVL.

Of note for this clonotype: A junction end diverges from the germline sequence, so it may reflect a read error. The chain employs TRBV7-2 and TRBJ1-2; TRBD1 matches 8 bases. Looked up from germline, CDR1 is SGHTA and CDR2 is FQGNSA. The CDR3 has 16 residues. In DNA form, the CDR3 reads TGTGCCAGCAGCGTAGCCTCTGGACAGGGAAGCTATGGCTACACCTTC. Encoded protein: CASSVASGQGSYGYTF.

Many counts were recorded for this clonotype. V usage is TRBV18 and J usage is TRBJ2-1; D gene ambiguous. Looked up from germline, CDR1 is KGHSH and CDR2 is LQKENI. V gave up 2 bases and J gave up 0 bases, with 5 bases separating them. The CDR3 has 14 amino acids. CDR3 nucleotide sequence: TGTGCCAGCTCACCAGCGAGCTCCTACAATGAGCAGTTCTTC. It translates to CASSPASSYNEQFF.

The chain employs TRBV20-1 and TRBJ1-5, with 9 bases matching TRBD1. The CDR3 loop spans 16 amino acids. Trimming took 1 base from V and 6 from J; bases not matched to a gene: 10. Germline V gene lookup returns CDR1 DFQATT and CDR2 SNEGSKA (reference sequence). In DNA, the CDR3 is TGCAGTGCTAGAGTGGCGGGACAGGGATTCTTTCAGCCCCAGCATTTT. Amino acid sequence: CSARVAGQGFFQPQHF.

The table lists this clonotype with many counts. The chain joins TRBV7-3 to TRBJ2-7, with D possibly being TRBD1 or TRBD2 (5 bases each). V lost 5 bases and J 2 bases, leaving 16 bases between the germline ends. Germline V gives CDR1 SGHTA, CDR2 FQGTGA. This CDR3 comprises 15 residues. CDR3 region: CASSVLGTGTYEQYF. CDR3 bases: TGTGCCAGCAGCGTGTTAGGGACGGGAACCTACGAGCAGTACTTC.

The CDR3 region has the DNA TGTGCCAGCAGCTTAGGACGGGACCCGCAGTACTTC. Translated, it gives CASSLGRDPQYF. This chain connects TRBV7-9 to TRBJ2-7; D is possibly TRBD1 or TRBD2 (5 bases each). The CDR3 totals 12 residues. V was pared by 1 base and J by 9 bases, with 10 bases between. The germline V gene has CDR1 SEHNR and CDR2 FQNEAQ (reference sequence). Variable domain in full (rest from reference TRBV7-9 and TRBJ2-7): DTGVSQNPRHKITKRGQNVTFRCDPISEHNRLYWYRQTLGQGPEFLTYFQNEAQLEKSRLLSDRFSAERPKGSFSTLEIQRTEQGDSAMYLCASSLGRDPQYFGPGTRLTVT.

Only a few counts were recorded for this clonotype. V gene TRBV9 combines with J gene TRBJ1-5; no firm D call. With 5 bases removed from V and 1 base from J, the gap between germline ends came to 10 bases. Germline lookup yields CDR1 SGDLS and CDR2 YYNGEE. The CDR3 is 14 residues long. The CDR3 loop is CASSQADSNQPQHF. The DNA for the CDR3 is TGTGCCAGCAGTCAGGCTGACAGCAATCAGCCCCAGCATTTT. The full variable domain, in which reference TRBV9 and TRBJ1-5 provide the parts outside the CDR3, is DSGVTQTPKHLITATGQRVTLRCSPRSGDLSVYWYQQSLDQGLQFLIQYYNGEERAKGNILERFSAQQFPDLHSELNLSSLELGDSALYFCASSQADSNQPQHFGDGTRLSIL.

This chain joins TRBV6-2 or TRBV6-3 and TRBJ2-1, with TRBD1 matching 8 bases. V lost 0 bases to trimming and J lost 10 bases; unmatched junction nucleotides: 8. This CDR3 is built from 15 residues. The germline CDR1 and CDR2 sequences are MNHEY and SVGEGT. This CDR3 reads CASSYSTGEGNEQFF. CDR3 sequence (DNA): TGTGCCAGCAGTTACTCGACAGGGGAAGGGAACGAGCAGTTCTTC.

A few counts support this clonotype. This chain uses TRBV5-4 with TRBJ2-7, with D perhaps matching TRBD1 or TRBD2 (5 bases each). Germline V lookup: CDR1 SGHNT, CDR2 YYREEE (reference sequence). V dropped 3 bases and J dropped 3 bases, with 13 bases sitting between them. The CDR3 loop spans 14 amino acids. The CDR3 DNA sequence: TGTGCCAGCAGCTGGGGACGGGACGACTACGAGCAGTACTTC. Translated, it gives CASSWGRDDYEQYF.

This clonotype was counted between two and nine times. V is TRBV7-2 and J is TRBJ2-5; D perhaps matches TRBD1 (6 bases). V was shortened by 4 bases and J by 5 bases, with 20 bases between the two germline ends. CDR1 is SGHTA, CDR2 FQGNSA, per germline. The length of the CDR3 is 16 residues. The CDR3 coding sequence is TGTGCCAGCAGCTACCGAGGGGCCAGGGGAAGGGAGACCCAGTACTTC. Its protein product is CASSYRGARGRETQYF.

The chain carries TRBV29-1 and TRBJ2-1; D call uncertain. Germline V gene lookup returns CDR1 SQVTM and CDR2 ANQGSEA. The CDR3 has 13 amino acids. V was shortened by 3 bases and J by 4 bases, with 10 bases between the two germline ends. This CDR3 is CSVDQANYNEQFF. CDR3 nucleotide sequence: TGCAGCGTTGACCAGGCCAATTACAATGAGCAGTTCTTC.

This clonotype was observed a few times. The chain is built from TRBV28 and TRBJ1-4; D is ambiguous. CDR1 and CDR2 from the germline V gene are MDHEN and SYDVKM. The CDR3 covers 17 residues. The V end was cut by 4 bases, the J end by 0 bases, with 15 bases between. This CDR3 reads CASSSYVASATNEKLFF. The CDR3 nucleotides read TGTGCCAGCAGTTCATATGTAGCCTCTGCAACTAATGAAAAACTGTTTTTT.

This clonotype showed up just a few times. The chain is built from TRBV4-1 and TRBJ1-2; possibly TRBD1 for D (6 bases). CDR3 length equals 14 residues. In germline, CDR1 is MGHRA, CDR2 YSYEKL. V dropped 2 bases and J dropped 2 bases, with 9 bases sitting between them. The CDR3 DNA reads TGCGCCAGCAGCCAAAGTCAGGGGAACTATGGCTACACCTTC. Encoded protein: CASSQSQGNYGYTF.

Many counts were recorded for this clonotype. This chain uses TRBV12-3 or TRBV12-4 with TRBJ2-3; D perhaps matches TRBD2 (6 bases). Trimming pared 4 bases from V and 1 base from J, leaving 12 bases between. The CDR3 runs 15 residues. Here the CDR3 reads CASSSGGTGTDTQYF. CDR3 nucleotide sequence: TGTGCCAGCAGTTCCGGAGGGACTGGCACAGATACGCAGTATTTT.

In the case of this clonotype: The CDR3 end shows no conserved phenylalanine or tryptophan, and so a read error is likely. V is TRBV9 and J is TRBJ1-4; D might be TRBD1 (6 bases). The CDR3 length is 14 residues. Germline loops: CDR1 SGDLS, CDR2 YYNGEE. Between the trimmed V and J ends, which lost 4 bases and 3 bases, there was a span of 10 bases. The CDR3 nucleotides are TGTGCCAGCAGCCCAGGGGTTGCTAATGAAAAACTGTTTCTT. Residues: CASSPGVANEKLFL.

Comment on this clonotype: Because the CDR3 is missing its conserved closing phenylalanine or tryptophan, this is likely a read error. The CDR3 DNA reads as TGTGCCAGCAGCTTGGCTATGAGGGGAGATACTGAAGCTTTCTAT. Its protein product is CASSLAMRGDTEAFY. V and J are TRBV5-8 and TRBJ1-1; D perhaps matches TRBD1 (5 bases). CDR1 and CDR2 from the germline V gene are SGHTS and YDEGEE. Between the trimmed V and J ends, which lost 0 bases and 5 bases, there was a span of 14 bases. The length of the CDR3 is 15 residues.

The chain is built from TRBV4-3 and TRBJ2-1; 13 bases fit TRBD2. V shed 1 base, J shed 10 bases, and the junction held 4 bases outside the gene matches. CDR3 length equals 15 residues. Germline V gives CDR1 LGHNA, CDR2 YSLEER. CDR3 sequence reads: CASSQGLAGGGEQFF. CDR3 bases: TGCGCCAGCAGCCAAGGACTAGCGGGGGGCGGAGAGCAGTTCTTC.

The CDR3 coding sequence is TGCGCCAGCAGCCCACTAGCGGGGAGGACAGATACGCAGTATTTT. Translation gives CASSPLAGRTDTQYF. The chain combines TRBV5-1 with TRBJ2-3; 10 bases align to TRBD2. Germline V gene sequence: CDR1 SGHRS, CDR2 YFSETQ. V lost 4 bases, J lost 3 bases, and 5 bases stayed unmatched. The CDR3 has 15 amino acids.

This clonotype has ten or more counts. No conserved phenylalanine or tryptophan ends this CDR3, so it is likely a read error. Because the CDR3's place on the DNA is in doubt, the DNA is left out and the CDR3 is given as listed by TCRdb. The genes are TRBV5-6 and TRBJ2-1. The CDR3 extends over 9 residues, inclusive of both ends. CDR1 is SGHDT and CDR2 is YYEEEE in the germline V gene. The CDR3 loop reads CASSCVYSP.

This clonotype showed up just a few times. V is TRBV2 and J is TRBJ2-7, with a weak D call TRBD1 (6 bases). Per the germline V gene, CDR1 is SNHLY and CDR2 is FYNNEI. The CDR3 is 15 amino acids. Trimming left V 5 bases short and J 3 bases short, with 17 bases between. CDR3 nucleotide sequence: TGTGCCAGCAGTAACTACGGGACAATAGGCTACGAGCAGTACTTC. Translation: CASSNYGTIGYEQYF.

This chain uses TRBV6-2 or TRBV6-3 with TRBJ2-2, with 7 nucleotides matching TRBD1. V shed 1 base and J 4 bases; nucleotides not matched to a gene: 3. Germline CDR1 is MNHEY and CDR2 is SVGEGT. The CDR3 spans 15 residues. The CDR3 DNA reads TGTGCCAGCAGTTACTTCAGGGGGAGCACCGGGGAGCTGTTTTTT. The encoded protein is CASSYFRGSTGELFF.

The table lists this clonotype with a few counts. This rearrangement joins TRBV29-1 to TRBJ2-1, with a weak D call TRBD2 (6 bases). The CDR3 extends over 17 amino acids. Trimming shortened V by 0 bases and J by 6 bases, and 21 bases separated the two germline ends. The germline CDR1 and CDR2 sequences are SQVTM and ANQGSEA. Here the CDR3 reads CSVEDFGPSATSNEQFF. DNA of the CDR3: TGCAGCGTTGAAGATTTCGGCCCTAGCGCAACGTCCAATGAGCAGTTCTTC.